This TCR beta chain emerged from a study of cytomegalovirus exposure and HLA in healthy donors. Regarding the study as a whole: Specificity for CMV antigens was confirmed in vitro for a few of the CMV-associated chains. High sensitivity and specificity were reportedly achieved when the classifier diagnosed cytomegalovirus status.

Concerning this clone itself: The antigen remains unidentified.

Method: immunoSEQ multiplex PCR; TCRdb's copy keeps in-frame clones and lacks some. The sample includes some 170,000 clones, 80% to 90% of them seen just once. The sample consisted of PBMCs. This clonotype was sampled from a woman aged 30 to 39 in good health and CMV-seronegative.

DNA of the CDR3: TGTGCCAGCAGTGAAGGGCGGGCCCCTGAAGCTTTCTTT. Its protein is CASSEGRAPEAFF. The rearrangement joins TRBV25-1 to TRBJ1-1; D is undetermined. Per germline, CDR1 MGHDK and CDR2 SYGVNS. V lost 2 bases to trimming and J lost 6 bases, with 10 bases between them. The CDR3 is 13 amino acids.